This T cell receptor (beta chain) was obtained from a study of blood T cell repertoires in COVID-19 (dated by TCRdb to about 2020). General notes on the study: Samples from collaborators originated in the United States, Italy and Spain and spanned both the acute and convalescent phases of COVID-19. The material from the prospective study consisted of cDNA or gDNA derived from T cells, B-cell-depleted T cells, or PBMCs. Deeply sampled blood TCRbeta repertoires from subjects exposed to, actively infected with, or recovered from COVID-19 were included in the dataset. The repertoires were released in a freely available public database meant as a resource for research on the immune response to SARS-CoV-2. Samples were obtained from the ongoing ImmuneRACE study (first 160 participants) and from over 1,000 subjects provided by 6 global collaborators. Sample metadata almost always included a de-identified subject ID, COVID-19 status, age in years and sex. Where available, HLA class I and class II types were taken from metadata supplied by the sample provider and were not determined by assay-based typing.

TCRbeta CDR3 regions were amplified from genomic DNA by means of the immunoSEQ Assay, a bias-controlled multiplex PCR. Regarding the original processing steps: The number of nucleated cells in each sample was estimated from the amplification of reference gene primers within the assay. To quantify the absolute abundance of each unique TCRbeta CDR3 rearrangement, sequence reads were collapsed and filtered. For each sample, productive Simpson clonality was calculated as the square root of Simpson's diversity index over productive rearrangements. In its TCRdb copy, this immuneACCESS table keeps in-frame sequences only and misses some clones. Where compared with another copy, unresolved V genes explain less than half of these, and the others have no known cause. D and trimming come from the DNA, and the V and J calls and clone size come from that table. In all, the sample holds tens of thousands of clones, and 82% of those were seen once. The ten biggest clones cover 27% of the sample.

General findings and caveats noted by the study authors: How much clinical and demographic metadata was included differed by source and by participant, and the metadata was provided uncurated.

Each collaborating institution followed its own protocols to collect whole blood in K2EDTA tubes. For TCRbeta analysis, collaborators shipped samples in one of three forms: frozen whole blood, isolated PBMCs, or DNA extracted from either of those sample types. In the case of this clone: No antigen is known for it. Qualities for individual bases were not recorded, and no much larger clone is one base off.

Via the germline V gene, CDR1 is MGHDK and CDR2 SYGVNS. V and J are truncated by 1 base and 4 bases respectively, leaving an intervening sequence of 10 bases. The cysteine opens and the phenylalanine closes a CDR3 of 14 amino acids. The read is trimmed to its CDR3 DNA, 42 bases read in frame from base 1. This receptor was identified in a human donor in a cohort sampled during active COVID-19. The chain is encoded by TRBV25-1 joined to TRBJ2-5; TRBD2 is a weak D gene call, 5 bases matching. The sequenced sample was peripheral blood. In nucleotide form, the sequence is TGTGCCAGCAGTGAATTCGAAGGGAGAGAGACCCAGTACTTC. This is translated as CASSEFEGRETQYF.